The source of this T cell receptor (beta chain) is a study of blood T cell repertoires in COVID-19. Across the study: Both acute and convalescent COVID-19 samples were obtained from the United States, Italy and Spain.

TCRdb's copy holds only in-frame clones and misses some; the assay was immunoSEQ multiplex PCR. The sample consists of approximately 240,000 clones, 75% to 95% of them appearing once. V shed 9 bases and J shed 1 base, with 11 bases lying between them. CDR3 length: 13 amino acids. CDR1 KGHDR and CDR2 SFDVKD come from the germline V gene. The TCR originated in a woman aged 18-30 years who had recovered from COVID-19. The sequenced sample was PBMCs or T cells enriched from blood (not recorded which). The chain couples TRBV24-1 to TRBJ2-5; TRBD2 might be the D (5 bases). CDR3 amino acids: CATAGAGQETQYF. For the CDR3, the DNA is TGTGCCACCGCGGGCGCAGGCCAAGAGACCCAGTACTTC.